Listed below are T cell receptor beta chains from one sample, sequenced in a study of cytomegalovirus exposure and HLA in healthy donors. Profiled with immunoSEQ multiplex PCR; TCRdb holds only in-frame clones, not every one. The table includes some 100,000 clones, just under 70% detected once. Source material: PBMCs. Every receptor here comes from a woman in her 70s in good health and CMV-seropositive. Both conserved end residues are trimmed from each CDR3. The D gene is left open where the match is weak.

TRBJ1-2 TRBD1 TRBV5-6 ASSLDRGYYGYT
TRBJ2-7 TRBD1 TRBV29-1 SVAGTGGNHKGNEQY
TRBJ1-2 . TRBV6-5 ASLLYPLQYGYT
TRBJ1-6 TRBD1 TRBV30 AWRTGTGTSPLH
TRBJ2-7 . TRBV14 ASSQGAANYEQY
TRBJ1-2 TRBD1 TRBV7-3 ASSSGQGANGYT
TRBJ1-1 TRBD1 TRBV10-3 AISKDRMNTEAF
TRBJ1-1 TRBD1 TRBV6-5 ASSETGEMAF
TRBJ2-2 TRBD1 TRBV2 ASSSGQGDVGELF
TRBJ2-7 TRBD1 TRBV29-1 SVGQGLGYEQY
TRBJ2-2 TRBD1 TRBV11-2 ASSGGQDFFGPGELF
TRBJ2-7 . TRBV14 ASSPSATYEQY
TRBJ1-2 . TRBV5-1 ASSLSGMEGYT
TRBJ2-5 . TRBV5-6 ASSLRGLETQY
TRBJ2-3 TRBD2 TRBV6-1 ASSGGTSLADTQY
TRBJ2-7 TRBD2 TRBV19 ASSPSSGAYEQY
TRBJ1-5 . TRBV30 AWSVGANQPQH
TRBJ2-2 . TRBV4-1 ASSQDPSTQGSTGELF
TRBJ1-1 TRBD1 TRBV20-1 SAYDRAAF
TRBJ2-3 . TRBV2 ASTRVVDTQY
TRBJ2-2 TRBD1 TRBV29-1 SVDRGQGNPGELF
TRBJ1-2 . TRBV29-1 SVRSQVYGYT
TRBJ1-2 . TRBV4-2 ASSPDRQANYGYT
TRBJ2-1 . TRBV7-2 ASSQGRTPDNEQF
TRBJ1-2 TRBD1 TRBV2 ASSGGGTDGFSNGYT
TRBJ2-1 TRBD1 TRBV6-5 ASRPGQPYNEQF
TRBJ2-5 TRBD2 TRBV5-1 ASSPSGGARETQY
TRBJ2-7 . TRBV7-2 ASNQDTYEQY
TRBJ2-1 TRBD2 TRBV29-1 SVGPGLAGAEQF
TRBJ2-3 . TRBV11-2 ASSLQLGTDTQY
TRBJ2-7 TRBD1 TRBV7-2 ASSLARSGTGGYEQY
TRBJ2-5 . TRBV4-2 ASSQDDNRIQETQY
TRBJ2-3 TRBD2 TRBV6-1 VSSEAKGLDTDTQY
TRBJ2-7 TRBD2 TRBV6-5 ASRLAGESYEQY
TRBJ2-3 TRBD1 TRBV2 ASSTQGATTDTQY
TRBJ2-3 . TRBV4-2 ASSQDSPQTQY
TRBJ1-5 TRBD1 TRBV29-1 SVDVGTGGDQPQH
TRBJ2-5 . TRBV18 ASSRLQRQETQY
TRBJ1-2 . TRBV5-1 ASSSQDRGYT
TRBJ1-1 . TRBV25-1 ASSARTEAF
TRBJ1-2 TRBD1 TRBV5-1 ASGTTGGNYGYT